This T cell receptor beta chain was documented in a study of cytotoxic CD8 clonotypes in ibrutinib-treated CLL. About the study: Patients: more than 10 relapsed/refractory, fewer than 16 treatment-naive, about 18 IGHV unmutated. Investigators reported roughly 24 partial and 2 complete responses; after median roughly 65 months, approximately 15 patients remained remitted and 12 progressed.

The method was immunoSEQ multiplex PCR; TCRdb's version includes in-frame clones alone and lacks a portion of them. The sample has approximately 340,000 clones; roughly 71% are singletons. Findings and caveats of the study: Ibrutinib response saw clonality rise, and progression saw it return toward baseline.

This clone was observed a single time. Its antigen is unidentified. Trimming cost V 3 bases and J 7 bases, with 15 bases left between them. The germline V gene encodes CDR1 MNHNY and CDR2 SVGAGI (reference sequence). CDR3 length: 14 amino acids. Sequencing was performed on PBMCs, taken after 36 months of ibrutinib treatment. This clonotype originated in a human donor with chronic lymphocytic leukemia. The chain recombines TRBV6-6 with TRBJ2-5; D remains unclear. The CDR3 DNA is TGTGCCAGCAGTTATGATAGTGGTTCAAGGACCCAGTACTTC. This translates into CASSYDSGSRTQYF.